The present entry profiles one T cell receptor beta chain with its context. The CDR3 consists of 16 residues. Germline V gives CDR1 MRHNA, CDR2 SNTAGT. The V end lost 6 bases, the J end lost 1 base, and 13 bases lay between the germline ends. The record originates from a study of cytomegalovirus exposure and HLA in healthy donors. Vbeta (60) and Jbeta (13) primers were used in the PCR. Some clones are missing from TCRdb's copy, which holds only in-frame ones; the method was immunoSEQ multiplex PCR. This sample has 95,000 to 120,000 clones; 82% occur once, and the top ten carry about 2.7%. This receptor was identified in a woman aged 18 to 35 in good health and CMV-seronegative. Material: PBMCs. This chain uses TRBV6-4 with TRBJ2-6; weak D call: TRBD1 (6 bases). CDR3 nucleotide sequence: TGTGCCAGCAGCGCCTCCGGACAGTCTGGGGCCAACGTCCTGACTTTC. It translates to CASSASGQSGANVLTF.